This TCR beta chain comes out of a study of T cells in Graves' hyperthyroidism and ophthalmopathy. Study observations and caveats: Researchers report that a 13 V-J model separated ophthalmopathy from stable hyperthyroidism. Blood also showed most of the thyroid clonotypes that were expanded above 0.001.

TCR beta CDR3 sequences were amplified from RNA transcripts. HTBI primers drove first-round RT-PCR of the TCR CDR3. One entry per CDR3 protein, called by TCRdb with MiXCR from the multiplex PCR reads. The repertoire holds roughly 98,000 distinct CDR3 sequences, with 35% to 45% as singletons. The CDR3 has 13 amino acids. CDR1 is SNHLY and CDR2 is FYNNEI in the germline V gene. Trimming at V came to 8 bases and at J to 9 bases, leaving 8 bases not matched to a gene. For this clonotype: The antigen remains undetermined.

The chain links TRBV2 to TRBJ1-4; 8 bases agree with TRBD1. What was sequenced was peripheral blood or thyroid tissue (not recorded which). This clonotype was sampled from a woman under 40 with Graves' hyperthyroidism. The DNA for the CDR3 is TGTGCCAGCCTGGGGCAGGGGGCAAAAAAACTGTTTTTT. Protein: CASLGQGAKKLFF.